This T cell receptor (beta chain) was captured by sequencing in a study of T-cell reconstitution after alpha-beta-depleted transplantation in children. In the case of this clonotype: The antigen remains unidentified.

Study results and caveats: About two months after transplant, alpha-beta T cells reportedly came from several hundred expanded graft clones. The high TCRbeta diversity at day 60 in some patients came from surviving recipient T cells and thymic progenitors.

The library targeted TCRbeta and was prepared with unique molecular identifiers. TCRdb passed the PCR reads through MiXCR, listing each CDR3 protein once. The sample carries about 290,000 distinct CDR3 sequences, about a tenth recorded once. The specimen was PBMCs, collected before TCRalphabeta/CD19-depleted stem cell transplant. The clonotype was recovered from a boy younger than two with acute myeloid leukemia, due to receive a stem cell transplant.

The CDR3 DNA follows: TGTGCCAGCTCTTATAATAGGAGGATCCCAGCCAAAAACATTCAGTACTTC. This translates into CASSYNRRIPAKNIQYF. The gene calls are TRBV18 and TRBJ2-4, with D perhaps matching TRBD2 (5 bases). Germline V CDR1 and CDR2: KGHSH, LQKENI. V lost 6 bases to trimming and J lost 0 bases, with 18 bases between them. This CDR3 contains 17 residues.